Following are 4 T cell receptor beta chains from one sample sequenced in a study of spatial heterogeneity in lung cancer. The sample's time point: sample taken at primary tumor resection. Researchers sequenced whole RNA taken from tumor, nontumor lung or frozen PBMC without sorting. TCRdb passed the 5' RACE reads through MiXCR, listing each CDR3 protein once. The sample lists tens of thousands of distinct CDR3 sequences, approximately 20% seen once, with roughly 6% in the top ten. The specimen comprised PBMCs, sampled at surgery. These TCRs come from a male donor with early-stage non-small cell lung cancer.

The chain employs TRBV11-1 and TRBJ1-1, with a possible D match to TRBD1 (5 bases). CDR1 and CDR2 (germline): SGHAT, FQDESV (reference sequence). The CDR3 has 13 amino acids. V lost 5 bases to trimming and J lost 10 bases, with 17 bases between them. The chain's CDR3 is CASSLGTSMGAFF. The CDR3 DNA follows: TGTGCCAGCAGCCTCGGGACGTCTATGGGAGCTTTCTTT.

This chain uses TRBV6-6 with TRBJ2-2; D is undetermined. This CDR3 contains 15 residues. Germline-derived CDR1 and CDR2 are MNHNY and SVGAGI (reference sequence). V shed 6 bases and J shed 6 bases, with 17 bases lying between them. The CDR3: CASSSRRKAPGELFF. The CDR3 DNA reads TGTGCCAGCAGCTCAAGACGGAAGGCACCCGGGGAGCTGTTTTTT.

V gene TRBV5-1 combines with J gene TRBJ2-7, with 12 bases fitting TRBD2. This CDR3 spans 14 amino acids. Germline trimming cut 3 bases from V and 7 bases from J; bases unmatched to any gene: 5. The germline V gene has CDR1 SGHRS and CDR2 YFSETQ. The CDR3 region has the DNA TGCGCCAGCAGCTCGACTAGCGGGAGAGGGGAGCAGTACTTC. Encoded protein: CASSSTSGRGEQYF.

This clonotype came up a few times. The chain couples TRBV18 to TRBJ2-7; 7 bases match TRBD1. Germline values: CDR1 KGHSH, CDR2 LQKENI. The length of the CDR3 is 15 residues. V shed 6 bases and J 0 bases; nucleotides not matched to a gene: 8. Written as DNA, the CDR3 is TGTGCCAGCTCCCCCGGGACAGCTAACTCCTACGAGCAGTACTTC. Residues: CASSPGTANSYEQYF.